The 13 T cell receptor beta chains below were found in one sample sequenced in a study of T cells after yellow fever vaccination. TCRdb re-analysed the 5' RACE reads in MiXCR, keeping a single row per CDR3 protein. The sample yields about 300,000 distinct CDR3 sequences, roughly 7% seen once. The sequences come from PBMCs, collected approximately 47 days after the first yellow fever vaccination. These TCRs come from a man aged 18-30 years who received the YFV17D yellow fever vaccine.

The CDR3: CASSVSAGTAGQPQHF. The CDR3 nucleotides are TGTGCCAGCAGCGTCTCGGCGGGGACAGCGGGGCAGCCCCAGCATTTT. The genes are TRBV7-2 and TRBJ1-5; 7 bases line up with TRBD1. V dropped 5 bases and J dropped 7; count of bases not matched to a gene: 14. The CDR3 has 16 residues. The germline gives CDR1 SGHTA, CDR2 FQGNSA. Full variable domain (outside the CDR3, taken from reference TRBV7-2 and TRBJ1-5): GAGVSQSPSNKVTEKGKDVELRCDPISGHTALYWYRQSLGQGLEFLIYFQGNSAPDKSGLPSDRFSAERTGGSVSTLTIQRTQQEDSAVYLCASSVSAGTAGQPQHFGDGTRLSIL.

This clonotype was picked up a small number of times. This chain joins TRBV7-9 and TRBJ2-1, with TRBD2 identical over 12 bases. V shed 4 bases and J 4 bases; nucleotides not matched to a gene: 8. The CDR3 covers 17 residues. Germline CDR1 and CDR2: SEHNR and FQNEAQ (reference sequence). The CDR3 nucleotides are TGTGCCAGCAGCTCCCGACTAGCGGGGGTACCATACAATGAGCAGTTCTTC. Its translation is CASSSRLAGVPYNEQFF. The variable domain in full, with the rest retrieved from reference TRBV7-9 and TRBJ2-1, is DTGVSQNPRHKITKRGQNVTFRCDPISEHNRLYWYRQTLGQGPEFLTYFQNEAQLEKSRLLSDRFSAERPKGSFSTLEIQRTEQGDSAMYLCASSSRLAGVPYNEQFFGPGTRLTVL.

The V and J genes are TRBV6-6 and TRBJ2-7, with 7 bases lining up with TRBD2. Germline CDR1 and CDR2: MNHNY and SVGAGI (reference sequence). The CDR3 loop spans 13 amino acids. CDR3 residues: CASAGDGSYEQFV. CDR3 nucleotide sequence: TGTGCCAGCGCGGGGGACGGCTCCTACGAGCAGTTCGTC.

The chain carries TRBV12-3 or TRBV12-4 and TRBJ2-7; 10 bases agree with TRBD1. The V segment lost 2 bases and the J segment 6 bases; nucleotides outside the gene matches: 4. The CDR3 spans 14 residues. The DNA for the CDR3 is TGTGCCAGCAGTTTAAGGGACAGGGGTGCCGAGCAGTACGTC. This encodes CASSLRDRGAEQYV.

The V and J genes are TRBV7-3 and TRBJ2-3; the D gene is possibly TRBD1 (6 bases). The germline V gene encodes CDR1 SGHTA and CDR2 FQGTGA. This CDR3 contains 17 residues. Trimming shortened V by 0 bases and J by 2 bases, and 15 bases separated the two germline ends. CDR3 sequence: CASSLTGRGTPTDTQYF. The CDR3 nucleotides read TGTGCCAGCAGCTTAACTGGCAGGGGTACCCCCACAGATACGCAGTATTTT.

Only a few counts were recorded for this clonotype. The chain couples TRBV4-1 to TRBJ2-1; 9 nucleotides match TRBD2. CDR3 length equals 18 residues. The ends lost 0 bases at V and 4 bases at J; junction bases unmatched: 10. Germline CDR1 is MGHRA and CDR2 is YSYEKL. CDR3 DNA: TGCGCCAGCAGCCAAGATCTCGGAGGGCTAGCGGGGTACAATGAGCAGTTCTTC. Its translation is CASSQDLGGLAGYNEQFF.

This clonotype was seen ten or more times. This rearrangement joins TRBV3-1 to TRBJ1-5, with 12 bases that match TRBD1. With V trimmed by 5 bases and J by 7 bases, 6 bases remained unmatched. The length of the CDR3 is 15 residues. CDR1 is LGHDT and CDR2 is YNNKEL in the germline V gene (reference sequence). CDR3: CASSWGQGARQPQHF. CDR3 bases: TGTGCCAGCAGCTGGGGACAGGGGGCGAGGCAGCCCCAGCATTTT.

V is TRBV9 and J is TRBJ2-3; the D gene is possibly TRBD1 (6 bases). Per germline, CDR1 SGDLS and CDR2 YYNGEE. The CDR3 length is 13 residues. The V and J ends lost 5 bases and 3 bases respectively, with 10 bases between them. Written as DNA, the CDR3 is TGTGCCAGCAGTTACGGACAGACAGATACGCAGTATTTT. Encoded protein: CASSYGQTDTQYF.

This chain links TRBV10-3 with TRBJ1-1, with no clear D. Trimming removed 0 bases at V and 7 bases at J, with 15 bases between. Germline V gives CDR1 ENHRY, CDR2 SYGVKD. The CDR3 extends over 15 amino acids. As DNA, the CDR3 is TGTGCCATCAGTGAGTCGTATGGTTACACGGGTGAAGCTTTCTTT. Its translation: CAISESYGYTGEAFF.

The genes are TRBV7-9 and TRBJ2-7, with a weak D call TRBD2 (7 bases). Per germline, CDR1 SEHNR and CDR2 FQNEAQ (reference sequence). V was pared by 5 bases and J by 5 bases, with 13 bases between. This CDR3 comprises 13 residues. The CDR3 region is CASSRGGGNEQYF. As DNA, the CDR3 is TGTGCCAGCAGCCGAGGGGGGGGCAACGAGCAGTACTTC.

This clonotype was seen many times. CDR3 nucleotides: TGTGCCATCACCGAAGGGTATTCCGGGGAGCTGTTTTTT. It encodes CAITEGYSGELFF. This chain connects TRBV10-3 to TRBJ2-2; D gene unclear. There are 13 residues in the CDR3. Germline CDR1 ENHRY, CDR2 SYGVKD. Deletions cut 7 bases from V and 6 bases from J, with 12 bases between.

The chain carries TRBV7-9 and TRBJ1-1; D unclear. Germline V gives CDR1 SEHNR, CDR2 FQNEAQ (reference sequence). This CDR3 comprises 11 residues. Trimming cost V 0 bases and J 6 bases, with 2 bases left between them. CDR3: CASSLAPEAFF. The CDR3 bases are TGTGCCAGCAGCTTAGCCCCTGAAGCTTTCTTT.

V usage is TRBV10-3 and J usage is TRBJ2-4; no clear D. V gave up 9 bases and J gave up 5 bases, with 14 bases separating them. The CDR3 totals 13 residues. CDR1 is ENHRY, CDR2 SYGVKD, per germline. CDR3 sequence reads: CAIRPPLENIQYF. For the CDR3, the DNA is TGTGCCATACGGCCCCCCCTGGAAAACATTCAGTACTTC.